Below are 24 T cell receptor beta chains sequenced from a single sample in a study of cytomegalovirus exposure and HLA in healthy donors. Amplification used 60 Vbeta primers and 13 Jbeta primers. The method was immunoSEQ multiplex PCR; TCRdb's version includes in-frame clones alone and lacks a portion of them. The profile shows under 200,000 clones, under 80% of them singletons. The specimen sequenced was PBMCs. The receptors were sampled from a middle-aged man in good health and CMV-seronegative.

This clone showed up just a few times. The chain uses TRBV25-1 and TRBJ1-1; D ambiguous. The CDR3 is 11 amino acids. Germline CDR1 reads MGHDK; CDR2 reads SYGVNS. Trimming shortened V by 10 bases and J by 3 bases, and 9 bases separated the two germline ends. This chain's CDR3 is CATVRDTEAFF. In nucleotides, the CDR3 is TGTGCCACCGTACGGGACACTGAAGCTTTCTTT.

The rearrangement links TRBV7-2 to TRBJ2-1; TRBD1 matches 7 bases. CDR1 and CDR2 (germline): SGHTA, FQGNSA. The CDR3 loop spans 14 amino acids. Trimming removed 5 bases from V and 5 bases from J; junction bases left unmatched: 6. CDR3 amino acids: CASSRRQGHNEQFF. Written as DNA, the CDR3 is TGTGCCAGCAGCCGGCGACAGGGCCACAATGAGCAGTTCTTC. Filled out from reference TRBV7-2 and TRBJ2-1, the complete variable domain reads GAGVSQSPSNKVTEKGKDVELRCDPISGHTALYWYRQSLGQGLEFLIYFQGNSAPDKSGLPSDRFSAERTGGSVSTLTIQRTQQEDSAVYLCASSRRQGHNEQFFGPGTRLTVL.

The rearrangement uses TRBV9 and TRBJ2-1; maybe TRBD1 (6 bases). CDR1 and CDR2 from the germline V gene are SGDLS and YYNGEE. The CDR3 has 16 residues. V was cut by 3 bases and J by 0 bases, with 13 bases left in between. CDR3 nucleotide sequence: TGTGCCAGCAGCGGATCCAGGGGATTCTCCTACAATGAGCAGTTCTTC. It translates to CASSGSRGFSYNEQFF.

The V call is TRBV30, the J call TRBJ1-1, with a possible D match to TRBD1 (6 bases). Trimming took 3 bases from V and 3 from J, leaving 17 bases between them. The germline gives CDR1 GTSNPN, CDR2 SVGIG (reference sequence). This CDR3 is built from 15 residues. The chain's CDR3 is CAWRDIQGSDTEAFF. As DNA, the CDR3 is TGTGCCTGGAGGGATATACAGGGATCGGACACTGAAGCTTTCTTT.

This clone was observed a few times. The rearrangement links TRBV2 to TRBJ1-2; possibly TRBD1 for D (5 bases). The CDR3 length is 14 residues. The germline V and J ends were trimmed by 9 bases and 2 bases, with 16 bases remaining between them. Germline V gives CDR1 SNHLY, CDR2 FYNNEI. CDR3 sequence: CASSKGRGNYGYTF. The CDR3 DNA reads TGTGCCAGTTCTAAGGGGCGGGGGAACTATGGCTACACCTTC.

This clone was seen a handful of times. The chain recombines TRBV9 with TRBJ2-7, with a tentative D call TRBD2 (7 bases). V shed 4 bases and J shed 0 bases, with 17 bases lying between them. The CDR3 extends over 16 amino acids. CDR1 and CDR2 (germline): SGDLS, YYNGEE. The CDR3 here is CASSPRLGGLSYEQYF. DNA of the CDR3: TGTGCCAGCAGCCCGAGACTGGGGGGGCTCTCCTACGAGCAGTACTTC.

The rearrangement links TRBV5-1 to TRBJ1-1; D perhaps matches TRBD1 (6 bases). Per germline, CDR1 SGHRS and CDR2 YFSETQ. Trimming removed 4 bases at V and 1 base at J, with 23 bases between. This CDR3 spans 18 amino acids. The CDR3, as DNA: TGCGCCAGCAGCCCGGGACGGACAGCTCATTTAAGGAACACTGAAGCTTTCTTT. Translation: CASSPGRTAHLRNTEAFF.

This clone was detected once. This rearrangement joins TRBV4-3 to TRBJ2-1; possible D gene TRBD2, 6 bases. Germline V lookup: CDR1 LGHNA, CDR2 YSLEER. The CDR3 loop spans 15 amino acids. Trimming removed 1 base at V and 3 bases at J, with 10 bases between. The CDR3 sequence is CASSQGGVVYNEQFF. The DNA of the CDR3 is TGCGCCAGCAGCCAAGGCGGGGTAGTCTACAATGAGCAGTTCTTC.

This chain uses TRBV18 with TRBJ1-5; D remains unclear. The CDR3 is made up of 13 amino acids. Trimming took 2 bases from V and 4 from J, leaving 6 bases between them. Germline V lookup: CDR1 KGHSH, CDR2 LQKENI. The CDR3 sequence is CASSPWANQPQHF. CDR3 DNA sequence: TGTGCCAGCTCACCATGGGCAAATCAGCCCCAGCATTTT.

The rearrangement joins TRBV10-2 to TRBJ1-6; 8 bases align to TRBD1. The CDR3 sequence is 18 residues long. Germline values: CDR1 WSHSY, CDR2 SAAADI. After removal of 2 bases from V and 10 bases from J, the junction contained 16 bases not matched to a gene. CDR3 bases: TGCGCCAGCAGTGAGAGAGGGGCCAGGGGGCTGGAGCGATCACCCCTCCACTTT. It specifies CASSERGARGLERSPLHF.

Only one count was recorded for this clone. The V gene is TRBV13, the J gene TRBJ2-1, with 14 bases matching TRBD2. The germline V gene has CDR1 PRHDT and CDR2 FYEKMQ (reference sequence). Trimming cost V 3 bases and J 6 bases; bases outside gene matches: 1. The CDR3 is 15 amino acids. The CDR3 spells CASSLGLAGVNEQFF. CDR3 nucleotides: TGTGCCAGCAGCTTGGGACTAGCGGGGGTCAATGAGCAGTTCTTC.

This clone was observed a single time. The gene calls are TRBV9 and TRBJ1-6; 8 bases line up with TRBD1. The trim removed 4 bases at V and 10 bases at J, leaving 4 bases unmatched. Germline V lookup: CDR1 SGDLS, CDR2 YYNGEE. CDR3 length: 13 amino acids. CDR3 sequence reads: CASSTRDRSPLHF. The DNA of the CDR3 is TGTGCCAGCAGCACGAGGGACAGGTCACCCCTCCACTTT.

A single count supports this clone. This rearrangement joins TRBV7-2 to TRBJ1-2, with 8 bases lining up with TRBD1. V trimming: 0 bases; J trimming: 5 bases; junction bases outside the gene matches: 8. The CDR3 extends over 16 amino acids. CDR1 is SGHTA, CDR2 FQGNSA, per germline. The DNA of the CDR3 is TGTGCCAGCAGCTTAGCGAACGACAGGGGCTATTATGGCTACACCTTC. Its translation is CASSLANDRGYYGYTF.

In its sample, this clone was seen a few times. The V call is TRBV29-1, the J call TRBJ1-2, with TRBD1 matching over 12 bases. V was clipped by 3 bases and J by 7 bases; unmatched bases: 6. From germline, CDR1 is SQVTM and CDR2 ANQGSEA. The CDR3 length is 14 residues. The CDR3 region is CSVDGGQGAGGYTF. CDR3 nucleotides: TGCAGCGTTGATGGGGGACAGGGGGCGGGTGGCTACACCTTC.

This clone was seen more than once but under ten times. The chain recombines TRBV5-6 with TRBJ1-1, with a weak D call TRBD1 (6 bases). Trimming removed 2 bases at V and 7 bases at J, with 12 bases between. CDR3 length equals 13 residues. Germline CDR1 and CDR2: SGHDT and YYEEEE. The CDR3 DNA reads TGTGCCAGCAGCTTTCAGGGGTATGGTGAAGCTTTCTTT. It yields the protein CASSFQGYGEAFF.

The CDR3 loop is CSGGEGTCEQYF. The DNA of the CDR3 is TGCAGCGGGGGGGAAGGGACCTGCGAGCAGTACTTC. The gene calls are TRBV29-1 and TRBJ2-7; weak D call: TRBD2 (6 bases). The CDR3 runs to 12 residues. Germline lookup yields CDR1 SQVTM and CDR2 ANQGSEA. Trimming pared 7 bases from V and 6 bases from J, leaving 16 bases between.

The CDR3 region has the DNA TGTGCCAGTACCGGGGCGGGAACAGATACGCAGTATTTT. It yields the protein CASTGAGTDTQYF. The chain combines TRBV19 with TRBJ2-3, with D maybe TRBD2 (6 bases). Germline V lookup: CDR1 LNHDA, CDR2 SQIVND (reference sequence). V shed 7 bases and J shed 3 bases, with 11 bases lying between them. The CDR3 sequence is 13 residues long. Supplemented by reference TRBV19 and TRBJ2-3, the full variable domain reads DGGITQSPKYLFRKEGQNVTLSCEQNLNHDAMYWYRQDPGQGLRLIYYSQIVNDFQKGDIAEGYSVSREKKESFPLTVTSAQKNPTAFYLCASTGAGTDTQYFGPGTRLTVL.

The V call is TRBV30, the J call TRBJ2-1, with 16 positions matching TRBD2. The length of the CDR3 is 14 residues. The trim removed 3 bases at V and 9 bases at J, leaving 2 bases unmatched. CDR1 is GTSNPN and CDR2 is SVGIG in the germline V gene (reference sequence). CDR3 in DNA: TGTGCCTGGAGGGGACTAGCGGGGGGGACTGAGCAGTTCTTC. This translates into CAWRGLAGGTEQFF.

J is TRBJ1-5 and V is TRBV28; D unresolved. The germline CDR1 and CDR2 sequences are MDHEN and SYDVKM. V was trimmed by 5 bases and J by 3 bases, leaving 17 bases between them. The CDR3 extends over 16 amino acids. CDR3 residues: CASSPTGIGDNQPQHF. The CDR3, as DNA: TGTGCCAGCAGTCCCACCGGGATCGGGGACAATCAGCCCCAGCATTTT.

This clone was seen more than once but under ten times. The chain couples TRBV21-1 to TRBJ2-7; TRBD1 was called by the table and not checked on the DNA. TRBV21-1 counts as a pseudogene. This CDR3 is built from 16 residues. In nucleotides, the CDR3 is TGTGCCAGCAGCAAAGCCCAGGGACAGGGAAACTACGAGCAGTACTTC. It codes for CASSKAQGQGNYEQYF.

The J gene is TRBJ2-5, the V gene TRBV6-5; TRBD2 matches 11 bases. The ends lost 5 bases at V and 1 base at J; junction bases unmatched: 3. There are 15 residues in the CDR3. Germline V gene data show CDR1 as MNHEY and CDR2 as SVGAGI. The CDR3 region is CASSSSGGVQETQYF. The DNA for the CDR3 is TGTGCCAGCAGTAGTAGCGGGGGGGTCCAAGAGACCCAGTACTTC.

The rearrangement links TRBV5-4 to TRBJ2-3; 12 nucleotides agree with TRBD2. Unmatched junction bases numbered 5, after V lost 4 bases and J lost 2 bases. Germline values: CDR1 SGHNT, CDR2 YYREEE (reference sequence). The CDR3 runs 16 residues. The CDR3 DNA sequence: TGTGCCAGCAGCGCTGGACTAGCGGGGCCCACAGATACGCAGTATTTT. Protein product: CASSAGLAGPTDTQYF.

This clone was picked up a small number of times. This chain joins TRBV28 and TRBJ1-2; D remains ambiguous. Germline lookup yields CDR1 MDHEN and CDR2 SYDVKM. With 6 bases removed from V and 8 bases from J, the gap between germline ends came to 13 bases. The CDR3 length is 12 residues. CDR3 in amino acids: CASRKNGVGYTF. In DNA, the CDR3 is TGTGCCAGCAGAAAAAACGGGGTCGGCTACACCTTC.

This clone was counted a single time. The chain joins TRBV5-1 to TRBJ1-6; D is possibly TRBD1 (5 bases). CDR3 length equals 15 residues. V lost 5 bases and J lost 4, with 13 bases in between. The V gene's germline CDR1 is SGHRS and CDR2 YFSETQ. CDR3 loop: CASRPVGPYNSPLHF. CDR3 DNA sequence: TGCGCCAGCAGACCGGTGGGGCCGTATAATTCACCCCTCCACTTT.